This T cell receptor beta chain appears in the sequencing data of a study of blood T cell repertoires in COVID-19. At the level of the study: Collection of acute and convalescent COVID-19 samples took place in the United States, Italy and Spain. T cells, B-cell-depleted T cells, or PBMCs supplied cDNA or gDNA.

Original processing notes: Counts of nucleated cells, estimated from reference gene primer amplification, were obtained. Sequenced by immunoSEQ multiplex PCR; TCRdb stores in-frame clones only, minus some. V, J and clone size derive from that table, while D and trimming were established from the DNA sequence. The data contain about 110,000 clones, over 70% of them singletons. The germline V gene encodes CDR1 SGHVS and CDR2 FQNEAQ. This CDR3 has 13 amino acids. Trimming shortened V by 2 bases and J by 7 bases, and 8 bases separated the two germline ends. The chain has TRBV7-8 and TRBJ2-2, with D hard to call. This TCR derives from a woman in her forties or fifties with acute or convalescent COVID-19. The specimen sequenced was peripheral blood. CDR3 nucleotides: TGTGCCAGCAGCTTACCTATTGGCGGGGAGCTGTTTTTT. It yields the protein CASSLPIGGELFF.